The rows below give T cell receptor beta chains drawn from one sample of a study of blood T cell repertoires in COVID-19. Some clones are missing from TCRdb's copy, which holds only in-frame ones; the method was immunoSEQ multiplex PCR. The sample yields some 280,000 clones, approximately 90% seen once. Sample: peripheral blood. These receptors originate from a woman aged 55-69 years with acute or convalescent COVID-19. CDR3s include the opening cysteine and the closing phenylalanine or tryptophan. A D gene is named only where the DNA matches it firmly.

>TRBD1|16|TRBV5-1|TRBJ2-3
CASSWGTGGREDTQYF
TGCGCCAGCAGCTGGGGGACAGGGGGTCGAGAAGATACGCAGTATTTT
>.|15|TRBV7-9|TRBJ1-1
CASSLAGSRYTEAFF
TGTGCCAGCAGCTTGGCGGGCAGCCGGTACACTGAAGCTTTCTTT
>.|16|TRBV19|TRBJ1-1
CASSIQLAASGLEAFF
TGTGCCAGTAGTATACAATTGGCAGCCTCAGGCCTTGAAGCTTTCTTT
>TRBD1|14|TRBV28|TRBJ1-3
CASSLGQGGNTIYF
TGTGCCAGCAGTTTGGGACAGGGAGGAAACACCATATATTTT
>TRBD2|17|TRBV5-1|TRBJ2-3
CASSSSGTSGGQDTQYF
TGCGCCAGCAGCTCCAGTGGGACTAGCGGGGGGCAAGATACGCAGTATTTT
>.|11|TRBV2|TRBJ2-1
CASHSPNEQFF
TGTGCCAGCCATTCCCCCAATGAGCAGTTCTTC
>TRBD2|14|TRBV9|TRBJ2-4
CASSPSGLVNIQYF
TGTGCCAGCAGCCCATCGGGACTAGTGAACATTCAGTACTTC
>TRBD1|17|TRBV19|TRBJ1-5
CASSSTGQGMSNQPQHF
TGTGCCAGTAGTTCCACTGGACAGGGTATGAGCAATCAGCCCCAGCATTTT
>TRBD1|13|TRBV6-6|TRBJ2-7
CASSYRDSYEQYF
TGTGCCAGCAGTTACCGGGACAGCTACGAGCAGTACTTC
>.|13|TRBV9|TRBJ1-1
CASSDGGYTEAFF
TGTGCCAGCAGCGACGGGGGGTACACTGAAGCTTTCTTT
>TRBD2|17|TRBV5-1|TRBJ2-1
CASSFGAGTAHYNEQFF
TGCGCCAGCAGCTTCGGAGCGGGGACGGCGCATTACAATGAGCAGTTCTTC